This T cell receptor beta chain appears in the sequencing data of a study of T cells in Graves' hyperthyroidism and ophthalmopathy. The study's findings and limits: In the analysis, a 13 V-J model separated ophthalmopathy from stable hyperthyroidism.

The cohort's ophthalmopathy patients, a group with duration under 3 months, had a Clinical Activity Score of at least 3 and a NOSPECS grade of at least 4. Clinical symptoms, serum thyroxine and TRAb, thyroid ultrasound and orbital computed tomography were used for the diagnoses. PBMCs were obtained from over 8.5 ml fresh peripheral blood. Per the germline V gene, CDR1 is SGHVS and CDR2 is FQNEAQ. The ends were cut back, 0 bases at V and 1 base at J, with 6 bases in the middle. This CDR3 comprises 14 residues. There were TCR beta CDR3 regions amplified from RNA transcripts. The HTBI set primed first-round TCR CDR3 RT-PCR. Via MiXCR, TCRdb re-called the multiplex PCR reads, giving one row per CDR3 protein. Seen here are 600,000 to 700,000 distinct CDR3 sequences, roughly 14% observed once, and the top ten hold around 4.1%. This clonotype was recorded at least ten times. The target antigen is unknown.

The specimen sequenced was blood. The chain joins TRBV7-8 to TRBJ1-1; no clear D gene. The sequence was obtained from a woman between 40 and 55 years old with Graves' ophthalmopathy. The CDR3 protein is CASSLAGTNTEAFF. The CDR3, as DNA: TGTGCCAGCAGCTTAGCAGGCACGAACACTGAAGCTTTCTTT.